These T cell receptor beta chains were read from a single sample in a study of metastatic and nonmetastatic thyroid tumors. TCRdb redid the clone calls on the PCR reads using MiXCR. The data show tens of thousands of clones, with around 15% seen just once and about 13% held by the top ten. Material for sequencing was blood. The source is a female donor with papillary thyroid cancer or a benign thyroid nodule (not recorded which). Some clones in this sample may be carry-over from other donors' samples. Both conserved end residues are part of each CDR3. A D gene is named only where the DNA matches it firmly. Some rows have no size entry. The others give once, few or many, or a class for an expanded clone.

many,TRBJ1-5,.,TRBV12-3/TRBV12-4,CASSLGGGDQPQHF,TGTGCCAGCAGTTTAGGGGGGGGGGATCAGCCCCAGCATTTT
many,TRBJ1-5,.,TRBV2,CASSVQGSGQPQHF,TGTGCCAGCAGTGTCCAGGGGTCGGGTCAGCCCCAGCATTTT
many,TRBJ2-1,TRBD2,TRBV7-3,CASSLAGGDYNEQFF,TGTGCCAGCAGCTTAGCGGGAGGGGACTACAATGAGCAGTTCTTC
many,TRBJ1-2,TRBD1,TRBV12-3/TRBV12-4,CASRPNPGTVRFSYGYTF,TGTGCCAGCAGACCAAACCCCGGGACAGTCAGATTCTCCTATGGCTACACCTTC
medium-sized,TRBJ1-2,.,TRBV6-1,CASSEALGGRPFYGYTF,TGTGCCAGCAGTGAAGCGCTAGGAGGGAGGCCCTTCTATGGCTACACCTTC
many,TRBJ1-2,TRBD1,TRBV5-5,CASGAGGSYGYTF,TGTGCCAGCGGGGCAGGGGGGAGCTATGGCTACACCTTC
many,TRBJ2-3,.,TRBV4-2,CASSREQSSTIGRQYF,TGTGCCAGCAGCCGAGAACAGTCTTCCACAATCGGCCGACAGTATTTT
many,TRBJ1-2,.,TRBV6-5,CASSYSGGYGYTF,TGTGCCAGCAGTTACTCGGGGGGCTATGGCTACACCTTC
many,TRBJ2-7,.,TRBV9,CASSGRPAGPAYEQYF,TGTGCCAGCAGCGGAAGACCAGCGGGTCCGGCCTACGAGCAGTACTTC
many,TRBJ2-1,TRBD2,TRBV6-1,CASSEFPGGINEQFF,TGTGCCAGCAGTGAATTCCCGGGAGGGATCAATGAGCAGTTCTTC
many,TRBJ2-6,TRBD1,TRBV19,CAAGQGAISGANVLTF,TGTGCCGCGGGACAGGGGGCTATCTCTGGGGCCAACGTCCTGACTTTC
many,TRBJ2-2,.,TRBV6-1,CASTRLGTGELFF,TGTGCCAGCACCCGACTCGGAACCGGGGAGCTGTTTTTT
many,TRBJ2-5,TRBD1,TRBV2,CASSSTGGETQYF,TGTGCCAGCAGTTCGACAGGGGGTGAGACCCAGTACTTC
many,TRBJ2-4,.,TRBV3-1,CASSQTGTQNIQYF,TGTGCCAGCAGCCAAACAGGGACCCAAAACATTCAGTACTTC
.,TRBJ2-5,.,TRBV3-1,CASSQVVGETQYF,TGTGCCAGCAGCCAAGTCGTTGGAGAGACCCAGTACTTC
many,TRBJ1-1,.,TRBV24-1,CATSDLDSTEAFF,TGTGCCACCAGTGATTTGGACAGTACTGAAGCTTTCTTT
many,TRBJ2-6,.,TRBV27,CASSFDGSGANVLTF,TGCGCCAGCAGTTTCGATGGCTCTGGGGCCAACGTCCTGACTTTC
.,TRBJ2-7,TRBD2,TRBV28,CASSPVAGVGYEQYF,TGTGCCAGCAGCCCGGTAGCGGGAGTGGGGTACGAGCAGTACTTC
many,TRBJ1-5,.,TRBV4-1,CASSQVGYNQPQHF,TGCGCCAGCAGCCAAGTGGGCTACAATCAGCCCCAGCATTTT
many,TRBJ2-3,.,TRBV10-3,CAISEGWERTDTQYF,TGTGCCATCAGTGAGGGGTGGGAGCGCACAGATACGCAGTATTTT